This T cell receptor beta chain was retrieved from a study of early T cells in non-severe SARS-CoV-2 infection. In the study overall: Sequencing input comprised bulk RNA from unsorted whole blood; chain pairing was not available. Study results and limitations: Matching with VDJdb favored anti-spike CD8 responses (missing private and CD4 specificities).

Molecules of cDNA were individually given unique molecular identifiers that were attached to them. Using its own MiXCR run on the 5' RACE reads, TCRdb lists one record per CDR3 protein. This table has 87,000 or so distinct CDR3 sequences, over 9% appearing once. This clonotype was detected a few times. No antigen is known for it. There are 13 residues in the CDR3. The V and J ends lost 1 base and 2 bases respectively, with 5 bases between them. CDR1 is SGHVS and CDR2 is FQNEAQ in the germline V gene. This chain links TRBV7-8 with TRBJ1-1; D uncertain. Sequenced sample: whole blood. This TCR was recovered from an adult who was a healthcare worker with PCR-confirmed SARS-CoV-2 infection or an uninfected control (not recorded which). The CDR3 DNA reads as TGTGCCAGCAGCTTAGACTTCAACACTGAAGCTTTCTTT. It yields the protein CASSLDFNTEAFF.